The clone carrying this T cell receptor beta chain came up many times. Its antigen is not known. Template switching by 5'RACE produced TCR cDNA, adding a universal primer site and UMIs. TCRdb fed the 5' RACE reads into MiXCR, producing one record per CDR3 protein. The sample contains around 600,000 distinct CDR3 sequences, around 12% of which appear only once. V lost 3 bases, J lost 10 bases, and 14 bases lay in between. This CDR3 is built from 13 residues. Germline V CDR1 and CDR2: SGHRS, YFSETQ. These data originate in a study of T cells after yellow fever vaccination. Study results and caveats: The presence of abundant clonotypes contaminating from the bulk population was possible in FACS-sorted repertoires. Subsequent booster samples again held most clones from primary vaccination (around 96% CD4, 85% to 90% CD8).

The sequencing here drew on PBMCs, taken on the day of the yellow fever booster vaccination. The chain uses TRBV5-1 and TRBJ2-1; no clear D gene. This sequence was found in a man aged 30 to 45 who received the YFV17D yellow fever vaccine. Here the CDR3 DNA reads TGCGCCAGCAGCTCGCCCAACTCTGAGGAGCAGTTCTTC. Encoded protein: CASSSPNSEEQFF.